This TCR beta chain came from a study of CD8+ T cells in alopecia areata (dated 2018 in TCRdb). A note on the overall study: In both human patients and the C3H/HeJ mouse model, the study applied high-throughput TCRbeta sequencing to look at T cell clonal expansion in alopecia areata. In humans, TCRbeta sequencing was performed on scalp tissue and on sorted CD4+ and CD8+ peripheral blood T cells from healthy controls and from patients with patchy or totalis/universalis alopecia areata. Scalp clonality was compared across normal scalp (n=4), patchy alopecia areata scalp (n=8), and alopecia totalis/universalis scalp (n=8). RNA was extracted with the PAXgene miRNA kit for fixed scalp, the miRNeasy kit for PBMCs, and the RNeasy kit for mouse skin. TCRbeta CDR3 regions were amplified by immunoSEQ multiplex PCR with 35 Vbeta forward and 13 Jbeta reverse primers. The research as a whole found: Scalp TCR repertoire analysis is complicated because resident alphabeta T cells in normal human skin are also sequenced, whereas mouse skin is dominated by gammadelta T cells. TCR sequences shared between patients were less clear than in mice, possibly partly because of HLA diversity in the patient population. Lesional scalp, especially in alopecia totalis/universalis, showed higher clonality and more expanded CD8+ clones than normal scalp, suggesting antigenic drive.

PBMCs were separated by density centrifugation and stained for CD3, CD4 and CD8, after which CD4+ and CD8+ T cells were sorted on a FACSAria. Unaffected controls provided scalp biopsies and blood samples. Libraries were prepared through the immunoSEQ multiplex PCR assay. To provide template for TCR sequencing, every sample had RNA extracted and reverse transcribed into cDNA. SuperScript III was used for first-strand cDNA synthesis, primed with a 2:1 mix of oligo-dT and random hexamers. A synthetic immune receptor repertoire was used to measure amplification bias, and any remaining bias was corrected computationally. In the paper's pipeline: Raw reads were preprocessed to remove errors, and CDR3 was defined by IMGT conventions from the conserved cysteine to phenylalanine. To get clonality, Shannon entropy was normalized by log2 of the number of productive unique TCRs and the result was subtracted from 1. Scalp TCRbeta sequences were cross-referenced with sorted blood CD4 and CD8 repertoires so that the CD4 or CD8 identity of scalp clones could be inferred. This immuneACCESS table, as held by TCRdb, lists in-frame sequences with V and J called but not all clones. Of the missing ones, under half trace to an unresolved V gene in checked studies; the others have no known cause. The V and J calls and clone size come from that table; D and trimming were worked out from the DNA. The sample table contains 200,000 to 250,000 clones; only one count was recorded for roughly 56% of them. The ten largest clonotypes hold roughly 5.3% of the sample.

CDR1 MGHDK and CDR2 SYGVNS are derived from the germline V gene. V loses 3 bases of germline sequence and J loses 2 bases, and the interval between the two ends is 8 bases. CDR3 length: 13 amino acids, cysteine to phenylalanine. The DNA shown is the 39-base CDR3, in frame from base 1. On this clone itself: It lacks a known antigen. Base qualities are missing; no much larger clone stands one base away.

The TCR sequence derives from a human donor in good health. The sample comprised CD8+ T cells sorted from blood. The rearrangement joined TRBV25-1 to TRBJ2-7, with no confident D gene call. The encoded CDR3 is CASSEGTTYEQYF. The nucleotide sequence reads as follows: TGTGCCAGCAGTGAGGGCACAACCTACGAGCAGTACTTC.